This T cell receptor (beta chain) was captured by sequencing in a study of patients and donors after allogeneic stem cell transplantation. The CDR3 sequence is 13 residues long. In germline, CDR1 is DFQATT, CDR2 SNEGSKA (reference sequence). V shed 4 bases, J shed 3 bases, and the junction held 3 bases outside the gene matches. TCRdb re-analysed the RT-PCR reads in MiXCR, keeping a single row per CDR3 protein. The sample holds over 400,000 distinct CDR3 sequences, 16% seen once. This clonotype has only a few counts. Sequenced input: blood, either unsorted or a sorted T cell fraction (not recorded which). The sequence was collected from a human donor who was either an allogeneic HSCT recipient or a stem cell or donor lymphocyte infusion donor (not recorded which). It is not recorded whose cells these are; they may come from a transplant donor. V usage is TRBV20-1 and J usage is TRBJ1-5, with 7 bases matching TRBD1. CDR3 sequence: CSATGQFNQPQHF. CDR3 nucleotides: TGCAGTGCTACGGGACAGTTCAATCAGCCCCAGCATTTT.